These 26 T cell receptor beta chains came from one sample sequenced in a study of T-cell memory formation after mild COVID-19. TCRdb used MiXCR to reprocess the 5' RACE reads, holding one entry per CDR3 protein. Of 550,000 to 600,000 distinct CDR3 sequences listed, about 20% are singletons. Sequenced: PBMCs or a T cell subset sorted from them (not recorded which). Receptors originate from an adult woman who had mild COVID-19 (a few samples of this study predate the infection). Cell type and time point are not known.

J is TRBJ2-2 and V is TRBV20-1, with TRBD2 matching over 7 bases. CDR3 length: 13 residues. Germline assignment: CDR1 DFQATT and CDR2 SNEGSKA (reference sequence). CDR3 nucleotide sequence: TGCAGCGTAGCGGGCCGTAACACCGGGGAGCTGTTTTTT. Translated: CSVAGRNTGELFF.

This clonotype has ten or more counts. CDR3 DNA sequence: TGTGCCAGCAGCTTGACAGGGGCTCGTGAGCAGTACTTC. This codes for CASSLTGAREQYF. The chain links TRBV7-3 to TRBJ2-7; 8 bases line up with TRBD1. J gave up 7 bases and V 3 bases, and 5 bases lay outside the gene matches. In germline, CDR1 is SGHTA, CDR2 FQGTGA. The CDR3 has 13 amino acids.

The chain links TRBV2 to TRBJ1-1; D is unclear. V gave up 6 bases and J gave up 0 bases, with 8 bases separating them. Looked up from germline, CDR1 is SNHLY and CDR2 is FYNNEI. CDR3 length: 13 amino acids. The CDR3 region is CASSTLMNTEAFF. The CDR3 nucleotides are TGTGCCAGCAGCACTCTCATGAACACTGAAGCTTTCTTT.

This clonotype turned up a few times. The chain couples TRBV21-1 to TRBJ2-2. TRBV21-1 is a recognized pseudogene. This CDR3 has 13 amino acids. The CDR3 coding sequence is TGTGCCAGCTCCAAGGCGGCGACCGGGGAGCTGTTTTTT. Translation gives CASSKAATGELFF.

This clonotype was detected only a few times. V usage is TRBV7-9 and J usage is TRBJ2-5; D is unclear. V was shortened by 3 bases and J by 2 bases, with 10 bases between the two germline ends. Per the germline V gene, CDR1 is SEHNR and CDR2 is FQNEAQ (reference sequence). The CDR3 runs 14 residues. The CDR3 spells CASSFYPSQETQYF. The CDR3 bases are TGTGCCAGCAGCTTTTATCCCAGTCAAGAGACCCAGTACTTC.

This clonotype has just a few counts. The DNA of the CDR3 is TGTGCCAGCAGCCCCCCCGGGTCCTACTTGAACACTGAAGCTTTCTTT. It codes for CASSPPGSYLNTEAFF. The chain employs TRBV13 and TRBJ1-1, with D hard to call. V lost 5 bases and J 0 bases, leaving 16 bases between the germline ends. In germline, CDR1 is PRHDT, CDR2 FYEKMQ (reference sequence). This CDR3 has 16 amino acids.

This chain joins TRBV7-3 and TRBJ2-3; D gene unclear. Trimming took off 8 bases at V and 8 bases at J, with 20 bases between the two ends. This CDR3 comprises 14 residues. CDR1 and CDR2 from the germline V gene are SGHTA and FQGTGA. The CDR3 region is CASRAPIDRGTQYF. The CDR3 nucleotides read TGTGCCAGCCGGGCCCCAATTGATAGAGGTACGCAGTATTTT.

The chain is built from TRBV14 and TRBJ2-5, with TRBD1 matching over 9 bases. J was trimmed by 5 bases and V by 3 bases; bases with no gene match: 10. The CDR3 covers 16 residues. CDR1 is SGHDN, CDR2 FVKESK, per germline. CDR3 in amino acids: CASSQSGTGIVETQYF. The CDR3 DNA sequence: TGTGCCAGCAGCCAGTCCGGGACAGGGATCGTGGAGACCCAGTACTTC. The full variable domain, with the rest looked up from reference TRBV14 and TRBJ2-5, is EAGVTQFPSHSVIEKGQTVTLRCDPISGHDNLYWYRRVMGKEIKFLLHFVKESKQDESGMPNNRFLAERTGGTYSTLKVQPAELEDSGVYFCASSQSGTGIVETQYFGPGTRLLVL.

This clonotype has more than one count but fewer than ten. The chain uses TRBV5-6 and TRBJ2-2; TRBD2 agrees at 7 bases. Germline V gene data show CDR1 as SGHDT and CDR2 as YYEEEE. Trimming removed 0 bases from V and 10 bases from J; junction bases left unmatched: 3. CDR3 length equals 13 residues. The CDR3 protein is CASSLERGPELFF. The CDR3 DNA follows: TGTGCCAGCAGCTTGGAGCGGGGACCGGAGCTGTTTTTT.

This clonotype was counted only a few times. V usage is TRBV12-3 or TRBV12-4 and J usage is TRBJ2-5, with TRBD1 identical over 8 bases. Germline trimming cut 6 bases from V and 3 bases from J; bases unmatched to any gene: 6. The CDR3 has 14 residues. The chain's CDR3 is CASSPGQVKETQYF. The CDR3 nucleotides read TGTGCCAGCAGCCCGGGACAGGTGAAAGAGACCCAGTACTTC.

This clonotype has just a few counts. The rearrangement uses TRBV20-1 and TRBJ2-7; 8 nucleotides line up with TRBD1. The germline CDR1 and CDR2 sequences are DFQATT and SNEGSKA (reference sequence). The CDR3 covers 15 residues. V dropped 1 base and J dropped 4; count of bases not matched to a gene: 9. The CDR3: CSARGAGQDGYEQYF. The CDR3, as DNA: TGCAGTGCTAGAGGGGCGGGACAGGATGGGTACGAGCAGTACTTC.

The genes are TRBV18 and TRBJ1-2; 7 nucleotides agree with TRBD1. Germline V gives CDR1 KGHSH, CDR2 LQKENI. V was clipped by 2 bases and J by 4 bases; unmatched bases: 4. The CDR3 sequence is 14 residues long. The CDR3: CASSPSRDSYGYTF. DNA of the CDR3: TGTGCCAGCTCACCATCACGGGACAGCTATGGCTACACCTTC.

V is TRBV20-1 and J is TRBJ2-1; D may be TRBD2 (5 bases). Germline V CDR1 and CDR2: DFQATT, SNEGSKA (reference sequence). Trimming removed 3 bases at V and 6 bases at J, with 18 bases between. The CDR3 loop spans 15 amino acids. CDR3 loop: CSASPLEGVGNEQFF. The CDR3 DNA sequence: TGCAGTGCTAGCCCTCTAGAGGGAGTCGGCAATGAGCAGTTCTTC.

This clonotype has more than one count but fewer than ten. The J gene is TRBJ2-5, the V gene TRBV6-5; no firm D call. CDR1 MNHEY and CDR2 SVGAGI come from the germline V gene. The CDR3 loop spans 14 amino acids. V lost 2 bases, J lost 5 bases, and 12 bases lay in between. DNA of the CDR3: TGTGCCAGCAGTTACGCTCCGGGTCATGAGACCCAGTACTTC. Protein: CASSYAPGHETQYF.

This chain links TRBV29-1 with TRBJ2-7, with D possibly being TRBD2 (7 bases). The CDR3 contains 13 residues. V was cut by 2 bases and J by 4 bases, with 12 bases left in between. CDR1 and CDR2 from the germline V gene are SQVTM and ANQGSEA. CDR3 region: CSVETGGAYEQYF. CDR3 nucleotides: TGCAGCGTTGAAACGGGGGGCGCATACGAGCAGTACTTC.

The CDR3 protein is CASSKGLAVSYNEQFF. DNA of the CDR3: TGTGCCAGCAGTAAGGGACTAGCGGTTTCCTACAATGAGCAGTTCTTC. This chain uses TRBV12-3 or TRBV12-4 with TRBJ2-1, with TRBD2 matching 11 bases. Trimming removed 5 bases from V and 1 base from J; junction bases left unmatched: 4. The CDR3 is 16 amino acids.

The chain employs TRBV20-1 and TRBJ2-1, with a weak D call TRBD2 (5 bases). CDR3 size: 16 residues. CDR1 is DFQATT, CDR2 SNEGSKA, per germline (reference sequence). The V and J ends lost 1 base and 1 base respectively, with 14 bases between them. CDR3 protein: CSARGVRRMSYNEQFF. The CDR3 nucleotides are TGCAGTGCTAGAGGGGTCCGGAGGATGTCCTACAATGAGCAGTTCTTC.

This chain uses TRBV15 with TRBJ2-5; D perhaps matches TRBD1 (6 bases). The CDR3 runs to 17 residues. Germline V lookup: CDR1 LNHNV, CDR2 YYDKDF (reference sequence). V was cut by 4 bases and J by 2 bases, with 20 bases left in between. The CDR3 reads CATSKDQGTRYQETQYF. The DNA of the CDR3 is TGTGCCACCAGCAAAGACCAGGGGACAAGATATCAAGAGACCCAGTACTTC.

V gene TRBV12-3 or TRBV12-4 combines with J gene TRBJ1-3; D is uncertain. V was trimmed by 8 bases and J by 5 bases, leaving 10 bases between them. This CDR3 has 12 residues. CDR3 in amino acids: CASGPGRNTIYF. CDR3 in DNA: TGTGCCAGCGGCCCTGGTCGAAACACCATATATTTT.

CDR3 loop: CSARHWTSGRRDTQYF. The CDR3, as DNA: TGCAGTGCTAGACACTGGACTAGCGGGCGACGAGATACGCAGTATTTT. The rearrangement joins TRBV20-1 to TRBJ2-3, with 11 bases identical to TRBD2. Germline V CDR1 and CDR2: DFQATT, SNEGSKA (reference sequence). V was clipped by 2 bases and J by 5 bases; unmatched bases: 9. The CDR3 spans 16 residues.

This chain links TRBV24-1 with TRBJ2-1, with D possibly TRBD2 on 5 matching bases. The CDR3 consists of 15 residues. The V end lost 2 bases, the J end lost 6 bases, and 13 bases lay between the germline ends. Germline-derived CDR1 and CDR2 are KGHDR and SFDVKD. This chain's CDR3 is CATSDSRTAPNEQFF. Written as DNA, the CDR3 is TGTGCCACCAGTGATTCCCGGACTGCCCCCAATGAGCAGTTCTTC.

This clonotype was found a few times. The chain has TRBV7-3 and TRBJ2-7, with 10 bases aligning to TRBD1. Germline values: CDR1 SGHTA, CDR2 FQGTGA. The CDR3 consists of 15 residues. With 2 bases clipped from V and 3 bases from J, the junction kept 4 bases outside the gene matches. CDR3 residues: CASSLAGQGIYEQYF. DNA of the CDR3: TGTGCCAGCAGCTTAGCGGGACAGGGGATCTACGAGCAGTACTTC.

This clonotype has just a few counts. The chain carries TRBV6-5 and TRBJ1-1; TRBD1 aligns across 7 bases. The CDR3 has 16 residues. CDR1 and CDR2 from the germline V gene are MNHEY and SVGAGI. With 7 bases clipped from V and 1 base from J, the junction kept 12 bases outside the gene matches. CDR3 nucleotides: TGTGCCAGCAAAATAGGGGGCCGCGTAAGGAACACTGAAGCTTTCTTT. Its translation: CASKIGGRVRNTEAFF.

This clonotype turned up a few times. This chain links TRBV3-1 with TRBJ2-4; D not resolved. Trimming shortened V by 1 base and J by 8 bases, and 12 bases separated the two germline ends. The CDR3 has 14 amino acids. CDR1 LGHDT and CDR2 YNNKEL come from the germline V gene (reference sequence). The CDR3 region has the DNA TGTGCCAGCAGCCAAGTTCCCTACGTAGACATTCAGTACTTC. Its translation: CASSQVPYVDIQYF.

This clonotype was recorded a few times. The CDR3 sequence is CASSQVGRINQPQHF. CDR3 coding DNA: TGTGCCAGCAGCCAAGTGGGCAGAATCAATCAGCCCCAGCATTTT. The V gene is TRBV4-2, the J gene TRBJ1-5; D gene uncertain. V lost 1 base and J 3 bases, leaving 10 bases between the germline ends. The CDR3 runs to 15 residues. Germline V CDR1 and CDR2: LGHNA, YNFKEQ.

Concerning this clonotype: One end of the junction fails to match germline, which may point to a read error. The CDR3 nucleotides read TGTGCTAGCAGCTTAGGTCTCGGCAGGGAGACCCAGTACTTC. Protein: CASSLGLGRETQYF. The chain has TRBV7-7 and TRBJ2-5; D is undetermined. The CDR3 is 14 amino acids. Germline V gene sequence: CDR1 SSHAT, CDR2 FNYEAQ (reference sequence).